This paragraph covers one TCR beta chain sequence. There is no known antigen for this receptor. There are no base qualities to consult, and no much larger clone falls within one base. During the collection period, no immune events, such as infections, were documented for the healthy donors. Healthy-donor blood repertoires served as a training cohort to calibrate time-dependent variance in a beta-binomial model of T-cell clone differential abundance. The training cohort comprised approximately 10 healthy donors, 3 female and 7 male. Donor ages ranged from about 25 to 64 years, with an average of 43 years. Whole blood was collected from each healthy donor at three time points spaced 2 to 3 weeks apart and obtained from a commercial supplier. For immunosequencing, genomic DNA was extracted from whole blood that had not been sorted. The data derive from a study of identifying expanded T cells in peripheral blood (dated by TCRdb to between 2018 and 2021). Turning to the overall study: Technical replicates were generated by sequencing separate aliquots of the same genomic DNA pool, and four replicates were compared pairwise. Overall study outcomes, separate from this receptor: Roughly 1.2 differentially abundant clones were flagged by the binomial model between technical replicates, whereas about 15 and 19 were flagged over about two weeks and four weeks, respectively. In all healthy donors, the variance in clone template counts between samples taken around two weeks apart rose significantly as total template count increased. Across all healthy-donor time intervals, the beta-binomial model significantly lowered both the number of clones called differentially abundant and the false-positive rate. The authors expected that biological variance in healthy repertoires might rise further over much longer intervals, such as months to years.

The immunoSEQ Assay, which uses bias-controlled multiplex PCR amplification of genomic DNA, was used to profile TCRbeta CDR3 regions. As for the original processing: To quantify the absolute abundance of each unique TCRbeta CDR3 region, the sequences were collapsed and filtered. Differential abundance was tested with two models: a binomial (Fisher-equivalent) model and a beta-binomial model that adds time-dependent variance fitted from healthy donors. Clones with fewer than 5 combined templates were removed, and differential abundance was called for clones with a Benjamini-Hochberg FDR below 0.01. The form v = (b*log(k)+a)^2 was used to model beta-binomial variance as a function of total template count across the two samples. The table was pulled from immuneACCESS by TCRdb, which kept in-frame rearrangements only. Such tables lose some clones; where checked, under half of the loss comes from unresolved V genes, and the rest has no known cause. D and trimming were read from the DNA, whereas the V and J calls and clone size are those reported in that table. This sample comprises under 150,000 clones, about 86% of them detected only once. More than 7% of the sample comes from the top ten.

From a lookup of the germline V gene (reference sequence), CDR1 and CDR2 are MNHEY and SMNVEV. The cysteine opens and the phenylalanine closes a CDR3 of 15 amino acids. Here the CDR3 DNA is all that survives: 45 bases in frame from base 1. V trim: 4 bases; J trim: 8 bases; unmatched bases: 9. Sequencing input: blood. The clonotype comes from a person between 18 and 70 years old in good health. The rearrangement joined TRBV27 to TRBJ1-2; 11 junctional bases match TRBD1. This receptor carries the CDR3 CASSYGGTGGKGYTF. The sequenced DNA is TGTGCCAGCAGTTACGGCGGGACAGGGGGGAAGGGCTACACCTTC.